The 11 T cell receptor beta chains given below trace back to one sample, sequenced in a study of beta chain features in type 1 diabetes. Study-level results: A moderate, significant TCRB CDR3 shortening appeared in type 1 diabetes across four CD4+ subsets.

Every isolated RNA sample was fully reverse transcribed, so sequencing captured expressed TCRB transcripts. Here immunoSEQ multiplex PCR was the method, and the copy in TCRdb shows in-frame clones only, minus some. Of about 660,000 clones in the sample, roughly 13% are singletons; the top ten hold less than 0.04%. These receptors' antigens are unknown. Material for sequencing was naive CD4+ T cells from blood. The receptors derive from a man aged 18 to 29 with type 1 diabetes.

This chain connects TRBV11-2 to TRBJ2-7, with D possibly TRBD2 on 7 matching bases. CDR3 length: 15 residues. V lost 5 bases and J 4 bases, leaving 18 bases between the germline ends. Looked up from germline, CDR1 is SGHAT and CDR2 is FQNNGV. CDR3: CASSLPRRGGYEQYF. CDR3 DNA sequence: TGTGCCAGCAGCCTCCCCCGGAGGGGGGGATACGAGCAGTACTTC. The full variable domain, with the rest looked up from reference TRBV11-2 and TRBJ2-7, is EAGVAQSPRYKIIEKRQSVAFWCNPISGHATLYWYQQILGQGPKLLIQFQNNGVVDDSQLPKDRFSAERLKGVDSTLKIQPAKLEDSAVYLCASSLPRRGGYEQYFGPGTRLTVT.

This clone was recorded a few times. This chain links TRBV5-1 with TRBJ2-1; TRBD2 matches 11 bases. This CDR3 spans 16 amino acids. Germline loops: CDR1 SGHRS, CDR2 YFSETQ. J lost 8 bases, V lost 4 bases, and 11 bases had no gene match. The CDR3 bases are TGCGCCAGCAGCGGCGACGGGACTAGCGGTGGGGATGAGCAGTTCTTC. Encoded protein: CASSGDGTSGGDEQFF.

The chain couples TRBV15 to TRBJ2-2; D may be TRBD2 (6 bases). The CDR3 has 16 residues. Germline values: CDR1 LNHNV, CDR2 YYDKDF (reference sequence). Deletions cut 4 bases from V and 6 bases from J, with 18 bases between. CDR3 amino acids: CATSIPIGRGPGELFF. The CDR3 coding sequence is TGTGCCACCAGCATTCCCATTGGGCGGGGTCCCGGGGAGCTGTTTTTT.

The genes are TRBV27 and TRBJ2-7; 10 bases map to TRBD1. This CDR3 is built from 14 residues. Losses at the gene ends were 5 bases for V and 7 bases for J; bases not matched to a gene: 8. The germline gives CDR1 MNHEY, CDR2 SMNVEV (reference sequence). CDR3 sequence (DNA): TGTGCCAGCAGTGGGGGACAGGGGAGAGAGGAGCAGTACTTC. As protein: CASSGGQGREEQYF.

This chain connects TRBV7-9 to TRBJ2-1; 12 bases align to TRBD2. Germline V gene sequence: CDR1 SEHNR, CDR2 FQNEAQ (reference sequence). The CDR3 runs to 16 residues. The ends lost 2 bases at V and 7 bases at J; junction bases unmatched: 6. For the CDR3, the DNA is TGTGCCAGCAGCTTACCGGAGACTAGCGGGAGTAATGAGCAGTTCTTC. Protein sequence: CASSLPETSGSNEQFF. The variable domain in full, completed from reference TRBV7-9 and TRBJ2-1, reads DTGVSQNPRHKITKRGQNVTFRCDPISEHNRLYWYRQTLGQGPEFLTYFQNEAQLEKSRLLSDRFSAERPKGSFSTLEIQRTEQGDSAMYLCASSLPETSGSNEQFFGPGTRLTVL.

The V gene is TRBV6-6, the J gene TRBJ2-1; D is ambiguous. The CDR3 extends over 12 amino acids. Trimming cost V 3 bases and J 2 bases, with 2 bases left between them. Per germline, CDR1 MNHNY and CDR2 SVGAGI (reference sequence). In nucleotides, the CDR3 is TGTGCCAGCAGTTATCCCTACAATGAGCAGTTCTTC. It translates to CASSYPYNEQFF.

This clone came up a few times. This chain joins TRBV6-6 and TRBJ2-1; 12 bases match TRBD2. CDR3 length: 16 residues. Per the germline V gene, CDR1 is MNHNY and CDR2 is SVGAGI (reference sequence). Trimming at V came to 5 bases and at J to 6 bases, leaving 8 bases not matched to a gene. The CDR3 nucleotides are TGTGCCAGCAGTCCATGGACTAGCGGGATAGTCAATGAGCAGTTCTTC. Translating gives CASSPWTSGIVNEQFF.

V and J are TRBV11-2 and TRBJ2-5, with D tentatively TRBD1 (6 bases). V gave up 5 bases and J gave up 9 bases, with 10 bases separating them. Germline V gene lookup returns CDR1 SGHAT and CDR2 FQNNGV. CDR3 length equals 11 residues. The CDR3 DNA reads TGTGCCAGCAGCGCGCAGGGGCCCCAGTACTTC. This translates into CASSAQGPQYF.

In this sample, this clone turned up a few times. The chain has TRBV7-3 and TRBJ2-7; 10 bases line up with TRBD2. Losses at the gene ends were 2 bases for V and 0 bases for J; bases not matched to a gene: 1. The CDR3 has 15 residues. Germline V gene sequence: CDR1 SGHTA, CDR2 FQGTGA. The DNA for the CDR3 is TGTGCCAGCAGCTTACTAGCGGGGGTCTCCTACGAGCAGTACTTC. This translates into CASSLLAGVSYEQYF.

This clone was counted a few times. Other nucleotide sequences from this sample produce the same CDR3. The V call is TRBV2, the J call TRBJ2-3, with 8 bases identical to TRBD2. V shed 5 bases and J 6 bases; nucleotides not matched to a gene: 1. In germline, CDR1 is SNHLY, CDR2 FYNNEI. This CDR3 has 12 amino acids. The CDR3 sequence: CASSLAGDTQYF. The CDR3 nucleotides read TGTGCCAGCAGTTTAGCGGGGGATACGCAGTATTTT.

In its sample, this clone was seen a few times. The J gene is TRBJ1-1, the V gene TRBV28, with unresolved D. The CDR3 consists of 14 residues. V was clipped by 1 base and J by 9 bases, with 15 bases between them. Germline CDR1 and CDR2: MDHEN and SYDVKM. DNA of the CDR3: TGTGCCAGCAGTTTATCAAGTTCGGGAGGGAAAGCTTTCTTT. Translated: CASSLSSSGGKAFF.